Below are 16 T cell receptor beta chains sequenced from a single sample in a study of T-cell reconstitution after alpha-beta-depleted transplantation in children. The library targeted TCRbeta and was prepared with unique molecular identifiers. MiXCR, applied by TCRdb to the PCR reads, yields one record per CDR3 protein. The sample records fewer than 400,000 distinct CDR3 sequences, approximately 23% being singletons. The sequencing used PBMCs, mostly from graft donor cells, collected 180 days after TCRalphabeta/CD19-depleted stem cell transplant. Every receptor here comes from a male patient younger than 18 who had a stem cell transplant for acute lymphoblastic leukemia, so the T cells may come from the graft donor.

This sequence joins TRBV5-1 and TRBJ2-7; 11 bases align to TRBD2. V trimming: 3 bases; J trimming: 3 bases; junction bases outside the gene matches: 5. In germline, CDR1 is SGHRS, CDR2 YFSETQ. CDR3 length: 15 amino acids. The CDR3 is CASSWTGTSGYEQYF. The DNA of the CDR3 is TGCGCCAGCAGCTGGACCGGGACTAGCGGCTACGAGCAGTACTTC.

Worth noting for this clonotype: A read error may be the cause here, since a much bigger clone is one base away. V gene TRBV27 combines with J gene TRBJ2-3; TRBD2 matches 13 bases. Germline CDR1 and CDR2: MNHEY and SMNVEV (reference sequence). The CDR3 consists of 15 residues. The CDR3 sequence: CATSGRTSGRNTQYF. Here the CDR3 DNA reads TGTGCCACCAGTGGAAGGACTAGCGGGAGAAATACGCAGTATTTT.

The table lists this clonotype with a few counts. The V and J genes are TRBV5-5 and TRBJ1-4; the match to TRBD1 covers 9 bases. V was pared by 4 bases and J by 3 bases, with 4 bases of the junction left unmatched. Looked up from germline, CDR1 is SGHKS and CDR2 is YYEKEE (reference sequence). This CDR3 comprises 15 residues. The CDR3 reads CASSLQGAANEKLFF. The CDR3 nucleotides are TGTGCCAGCAGCCTACAGGGGGCGGCTAATGAAAAACTGTTTTTT. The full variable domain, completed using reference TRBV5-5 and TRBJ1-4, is DAGVTQSPTHLIKTRGQQVTLRCSPISGHKSVSWYQQVLGQGPQFIFQYYEKEERGRGNFPDRFSARQFPNYSSELNVNALLLGDSALYLCASSLQGAANEKLFFGSGTQLSVL.

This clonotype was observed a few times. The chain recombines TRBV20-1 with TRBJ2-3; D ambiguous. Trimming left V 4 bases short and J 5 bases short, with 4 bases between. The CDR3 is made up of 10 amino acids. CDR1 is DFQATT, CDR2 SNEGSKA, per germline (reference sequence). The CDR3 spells CSATRDTQYF. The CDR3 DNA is TGCAGTGCTACGCGAGATACGCAGTATTTT.

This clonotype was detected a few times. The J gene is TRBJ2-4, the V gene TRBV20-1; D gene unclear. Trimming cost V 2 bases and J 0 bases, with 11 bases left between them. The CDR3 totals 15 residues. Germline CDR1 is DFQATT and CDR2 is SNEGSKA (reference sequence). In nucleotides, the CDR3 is TGCAGTGCTAGACCCTACAGTCTAGCCAAAAACATTCAGTACTTC. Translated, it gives CSARPYSLAKNIQYF.

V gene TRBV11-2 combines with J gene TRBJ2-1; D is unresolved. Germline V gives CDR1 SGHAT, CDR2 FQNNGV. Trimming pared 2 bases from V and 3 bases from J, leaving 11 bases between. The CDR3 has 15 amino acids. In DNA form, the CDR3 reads TGTGCCAGCAGCTTATATAACGGGTACTACAATGAGCAGTTCTTC. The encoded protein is CASSLYNGYYNEQFF. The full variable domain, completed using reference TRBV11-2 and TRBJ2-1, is EAGVAQSPRYKIIEKRQSVAFWCNPISGHATLYWYQQILGQGPKLLIQFQNNGVVDDSQLPKDRFSAERLKGVDSTLKIQPAKLEDSAVYLCASSLYNGYYNEQFFGPGTRLTVL.

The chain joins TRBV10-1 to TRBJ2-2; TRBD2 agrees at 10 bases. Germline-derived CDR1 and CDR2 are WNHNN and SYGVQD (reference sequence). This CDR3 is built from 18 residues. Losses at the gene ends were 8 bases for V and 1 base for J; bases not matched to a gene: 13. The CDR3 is CASARLLAGGWNTGELFF. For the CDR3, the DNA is TGCGCCAGCGCTCGGCTTTTAGCGGGAGGATGGAACACCGGGGAGCTGTTTTTT.

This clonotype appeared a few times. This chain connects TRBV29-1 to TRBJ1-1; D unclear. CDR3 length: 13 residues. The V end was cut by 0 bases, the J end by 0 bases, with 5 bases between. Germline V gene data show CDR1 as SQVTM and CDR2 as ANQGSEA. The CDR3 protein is CSVEEPLNTEAFF. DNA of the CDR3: TGCAGCGTTGAAGAACCCTTGAACACTGAAGCTTTCTTT.

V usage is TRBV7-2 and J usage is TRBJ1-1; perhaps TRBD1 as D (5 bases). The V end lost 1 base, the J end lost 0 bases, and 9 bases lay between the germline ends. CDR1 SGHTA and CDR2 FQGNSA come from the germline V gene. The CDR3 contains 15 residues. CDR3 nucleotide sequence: TGTGCCAGCAGCTTAGTAGGACATGTGAACACTGAAGCTTTCTTT. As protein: CASSLVGHVNTEAFF.

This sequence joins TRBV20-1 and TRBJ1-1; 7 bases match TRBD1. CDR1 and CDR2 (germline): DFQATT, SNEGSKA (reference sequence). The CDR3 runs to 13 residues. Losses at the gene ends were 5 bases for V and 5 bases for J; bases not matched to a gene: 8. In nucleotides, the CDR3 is TGCAGTGCTGTGACAGGGCTGAGGACTGAAGCTTTCTTT. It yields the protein CSAVTGLRTEAFF.

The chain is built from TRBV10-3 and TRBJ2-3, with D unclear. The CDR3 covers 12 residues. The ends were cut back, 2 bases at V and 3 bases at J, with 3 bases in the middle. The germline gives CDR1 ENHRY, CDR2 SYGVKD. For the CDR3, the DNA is TGTGCCATCAGTGAGGGTACAGATACGCAGTATTTT. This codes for CAISEGTDTQYF.

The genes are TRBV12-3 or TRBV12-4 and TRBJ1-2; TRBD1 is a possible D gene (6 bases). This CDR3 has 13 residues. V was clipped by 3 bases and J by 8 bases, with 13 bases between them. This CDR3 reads CASSFYRATGYTF. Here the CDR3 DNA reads TGTGCCAGCAGTTTCTACAGGGCAACGGGCTACACCTTC.

CDR3 protein: CASSFGTSQETQYF. Here the CDR3 DNA reads TGTGCCAGCAGCTTTGGGACTAGCCAAGAGACCCAGTACTTC. The rearrangement links TRBV7-9 to TRBJ2-5, with 8 bases lining up with TRBD2. The CDR3 is 14 amino acids. J lost 1 base, V lost 3 bases, and 1 base had no gene match. Germline V gene sequence: CDR1 SEHNR, CDR2 FQNEAQ (reference sequence).

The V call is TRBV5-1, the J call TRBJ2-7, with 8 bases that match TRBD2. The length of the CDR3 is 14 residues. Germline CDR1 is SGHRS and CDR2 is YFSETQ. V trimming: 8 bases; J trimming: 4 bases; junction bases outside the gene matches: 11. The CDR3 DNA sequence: TGCGCCAGTCGCAGCGGGAGTGGTCTTTACGAGCAGTACTTC. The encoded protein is CASRSGSGLYEQYF.

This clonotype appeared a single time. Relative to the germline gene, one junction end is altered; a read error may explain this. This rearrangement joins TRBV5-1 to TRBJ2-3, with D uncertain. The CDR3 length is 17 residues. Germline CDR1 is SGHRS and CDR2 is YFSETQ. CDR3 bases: TGCGCCTGCAGCCCACTTTTAGCCGGAGCTGTAGGAGATACGCAGTATTTT. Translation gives CACSPLLAGAVGDTQYF.

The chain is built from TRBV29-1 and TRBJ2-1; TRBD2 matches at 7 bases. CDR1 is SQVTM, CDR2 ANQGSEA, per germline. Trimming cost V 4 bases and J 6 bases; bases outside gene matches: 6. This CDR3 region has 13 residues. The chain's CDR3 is CSVVVGGSNEQFF. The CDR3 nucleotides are TGCAGCGTTGTGGTGGGAGGGAGCAATGAGCAGTTCTTC.